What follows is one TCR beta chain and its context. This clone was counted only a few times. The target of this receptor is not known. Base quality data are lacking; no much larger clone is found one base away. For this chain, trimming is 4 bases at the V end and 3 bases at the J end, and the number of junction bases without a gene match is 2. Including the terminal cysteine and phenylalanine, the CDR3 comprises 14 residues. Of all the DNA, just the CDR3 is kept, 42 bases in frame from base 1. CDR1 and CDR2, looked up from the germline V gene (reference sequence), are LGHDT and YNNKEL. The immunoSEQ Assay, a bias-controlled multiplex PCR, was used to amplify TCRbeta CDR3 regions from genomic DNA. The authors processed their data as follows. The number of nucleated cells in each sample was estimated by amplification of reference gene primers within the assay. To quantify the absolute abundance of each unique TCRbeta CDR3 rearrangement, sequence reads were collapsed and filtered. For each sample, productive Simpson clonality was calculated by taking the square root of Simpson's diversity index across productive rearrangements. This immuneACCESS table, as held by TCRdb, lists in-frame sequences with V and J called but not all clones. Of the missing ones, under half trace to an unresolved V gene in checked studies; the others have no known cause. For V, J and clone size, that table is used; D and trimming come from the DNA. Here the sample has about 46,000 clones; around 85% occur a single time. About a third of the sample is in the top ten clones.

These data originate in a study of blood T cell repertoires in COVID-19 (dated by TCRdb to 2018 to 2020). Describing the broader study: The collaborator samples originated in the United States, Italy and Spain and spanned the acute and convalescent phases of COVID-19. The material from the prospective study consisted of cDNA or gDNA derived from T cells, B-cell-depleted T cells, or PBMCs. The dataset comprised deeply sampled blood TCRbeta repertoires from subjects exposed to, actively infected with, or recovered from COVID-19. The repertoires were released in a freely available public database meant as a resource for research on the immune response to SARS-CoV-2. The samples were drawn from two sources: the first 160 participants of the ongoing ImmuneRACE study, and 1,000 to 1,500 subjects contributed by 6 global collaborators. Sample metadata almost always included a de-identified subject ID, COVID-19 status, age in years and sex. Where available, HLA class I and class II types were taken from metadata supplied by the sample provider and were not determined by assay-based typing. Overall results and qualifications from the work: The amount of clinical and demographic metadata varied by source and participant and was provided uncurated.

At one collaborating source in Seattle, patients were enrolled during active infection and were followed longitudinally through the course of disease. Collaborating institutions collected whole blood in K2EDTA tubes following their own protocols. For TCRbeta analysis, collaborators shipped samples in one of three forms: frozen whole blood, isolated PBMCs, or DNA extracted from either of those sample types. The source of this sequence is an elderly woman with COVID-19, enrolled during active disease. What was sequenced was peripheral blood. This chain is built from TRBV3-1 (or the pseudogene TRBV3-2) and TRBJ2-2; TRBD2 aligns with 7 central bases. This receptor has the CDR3 CASSPGGYTGELFF. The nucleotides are TGTGCCAGCAGCCCCGGGGGGTACACCGGGGAGCTGTTTTTT.